Given below is one T cell receptor beta chain in context. The data are from a study of blood T cell repertoires in COVID-19. Study in general: Sites across the United States, Italy and Spain contributed samples from acute and convalescent COVID-19. T cells, B-cell-depleted T cells, or PBMCs provided the cDNA or gDNA that served as material.

V lost 0 bases to trimming and J lost 3 bases; unmatched junction nucleotides: 4. Germline lookup yields CDR1 SGHTA and CDR2 FQGTGA. The length of the CDR3 is 16 residues. Authors' processing steps: Estimation of nucleated cell counts was performed using reference gene primer amplification. TCRdb's table, derived via immunoSEQ multiplex PCR, lists solely in-frame clones and lacks some. That table furnishes V, J and clone size, whereas the DNA furnished D and trimming. The data show roughly 200,000 clones, 75% to 85% seen once. Seattle-derived patients entered the study during active infection and were followed longitudinally.

The rearrangement joins TRBV7-3 to TRBJ2-5; 10 bases fit TRBD1. Sequenced sample: peripheral blood. This receptor was identified in a woman aged 40 to 55 with COVID-19, enrolled during active disease. The DNA of the CDR3 is TGTGCCAGCAGCTTAACCGGGACAGGGGTGGAAGAGACCCAGTACTTC. Its protein product is CASSLTGTGVEETQYF.